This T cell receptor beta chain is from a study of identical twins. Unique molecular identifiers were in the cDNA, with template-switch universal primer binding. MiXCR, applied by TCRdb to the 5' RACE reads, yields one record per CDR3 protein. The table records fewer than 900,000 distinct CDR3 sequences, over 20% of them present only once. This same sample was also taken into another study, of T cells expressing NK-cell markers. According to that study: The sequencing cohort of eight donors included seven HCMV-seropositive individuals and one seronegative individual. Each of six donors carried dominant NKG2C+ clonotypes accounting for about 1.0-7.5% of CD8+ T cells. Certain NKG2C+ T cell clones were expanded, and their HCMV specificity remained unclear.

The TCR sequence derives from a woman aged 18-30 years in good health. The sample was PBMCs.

This chain's CDR3 is CASSVRPGRTYEQYF. DNA of the CDR3: TGTGCCAGCAGCGTCCGGCCAGGGAGAACCTACGAGCAGTACTTC. This chain uses TRBV9 with TRBJ2-7; D may match TRBD1 or TRBD2 (5 bases each). The germline CDR1 and CDR2 sequences are SGDLS and YYNGEE. The CDR3 runs 15 residues. Trimming cost V 2 bases and J 2 bases, with 14 bases left between them. Full variable domain (missing parts from reference TRBV9 and TRBJ2-7): DSGVTQTPKHLITATGQRVTLRCSPRSGDLSVYWYQQSLDQGLQFLIQYYNGEERAKGNILERFSAQQFPDLHSELNLSSLELGDSALYFCASSVRPGRTYEQYFGPGTRLTVT.